The 22 T cell receptor beta chains below were found in one sample sequenced in a study of blood T cell repertoires in COVID-19. TCRdb keeps only in-frame clones here, not all; method: immunoSEQ multiplex PCR. The sample includes about 250,000 clones, around 90% of them seen just once. The sequencing input was PBMCs or T cells enriched from blood (not recorded which). These receptors were taken from a woman aged 50 to 60 who had recovered from COVID-19.

V and J are TRBV18 and TRBJ2-7; 12 nucleotides match TRBD2. CDR3 size: 16 residues. J lost 4 bases, V lost 6 bases, and 10 bases had no gene match. CDR1 is KGHSH and CDR2 is LQKENI in the germline V gene. The CDR3 DNA sequence: TGTGCCAGCTCGCTACCACCTAGCGGGAGGGCTTACGAGCAGTACTTC. Amino acid sequence: CASSLPPSGRAYEQYF. The complete variable domain, with remaining parts taken from reference TRBV18 and TRBJ2-7, reads NAGVMQNPRHLVRRRGQEARLRCSPMKGHSHVYWYRQLPEEGLKFMVYLQKENIIDESGMPKERFSAEFPKEGPSILRIQQVVRGDSAAYFCASSLPPSGRAYEQYFGPGTRLTVT.

V and J are TRBV5-6 and TRBJ1-4; a weak D match, TRBD1 (6 bases). The CDR3 sequence is 17 residues long. V lost 3 bases to trimming and J lost 0 bases, with 15 bases between them. Germline CDR1 is SGHDT and CDR2 is YYEEEE. The DNA of the CDR3 is TGTGCCAGCAGCTCCATGTCCGCAGGGGCAACTAATGAAAAACTGTTTTTT. Translating gives CASSSMSAGATNEKLFF.

V is TRBV3-1 (or the pseudogene TRBV3-2) and J is TRBJ2-7; a weak D match, TRBD1 (6 bases). This CDR3 region has 16 residues. CDR1 is LGHDT, CDR2 YNNKEL, per germline (reference sequence). Trimming took 0 bases from V and 2 from J, leaving 14 bases between them. CDR3 amino acids: CASSQDPRGYPYEQYF. CDR3 bases: TGTGCCAGCAGCCAAGATCCCAGGGGATACCCCTACGAGCAGTACTTC.

V usage is TRBV11-2 and J usage is TRBJ2-1; 7 bases fit TRBD1. The CDR3 is made up of 15 amino acids. Germline assignment: CDR1 SGHAT and CDR2 FQNNGV. Losses at the gene ends were 4 bases for V and 1 base for J; bases not matched to a gene: 4. The CDR3 bases are TGTGCCAGCAGCTACAGGGGATTGTCCTACAATGAGCAGTTCTTC. This gives the protein CASSYRGLSYNEQFF. The variable domain in full, completed from reference TRBV11-2 and TRBJ2-1, reads EAGVAQSPRYKIIEKRQSVAFWCNPISGHATLYWYQQILGQGPKLLIQFQNNGVVDDSQLPKDRFSAERLKGVDSTLKIQPAKLEDSAVYLCASSYRGLSYNEQFFGPGTRLTVL.

The V and J genes are TRBV5-8 and TRBJ2-3; TRBD2 matches at 7 bases. The V segment lost 0 bases and the J segment 5 bases; nucleotides outside the gene matches: 15. The germline V gene encodes CDR1 SGHTS and CDR2 YDEGEE. The CDR3 is 18 residues long. The CDR3 DNA is TGTGCCAGCAGCTTGGGGCTAAGTCGGACTAGAAATATAGATACGCAGTATTTT. It encodes CASSLGLSRTRNIDTQYF.

The rearrangement links TRBV27 to TRBJ1-4; D might be TRBD1 (5 bases). From germline, CDR1 is MNHEY and CDR2 SMNVEV (reference sequence). The CDR3 spans 14 residues. Trimming pared 3 bases from V and 4 bases from J, leaving 9 bases between. CDR3 nucleotides: TGTGCCAGCAGTTTTACGGACAATAATGAAAAACTGTTTTTT. Translating it yields CASSFTDNNEKLFF.

CDR3 nucleotides: TGCAGCGTGGTTACTAGCGGGGGCACAGATACGCAGTATTTT. Encoded protein: CSVVTSGGTDTQYF. The chain employs TRBV29-1 and TRBJ2-3; 10 positions match TRBD2. Germline CDR1 is SQVTM and CDR2 is ANQGSEA. The V segment lost 6 bases and the J segment 1 base; nucleotides outside the gene matches: 4. The CDR3 consists of 14 residues.

J is TRBJ2-5 and V is TRBV5-1, with D tentatively TRBD1 (6 bases). Germline CDR1 is SGHRS and CDR2 is YFSETQ. The CDR3 has 14 amino acids. Trimming pared 4 bases from V and 3 bases from J, leaving 13 bases between. The CDR3 protein is CASSPLGGKETQYF. The CDR3, as DNA: TGCGCCAGCAGCCCACTTGGGGGCAAAGAGACCCAGTACTTC.

The V call is TRBV25-1, the J call TRBJ2-4; 9 nucleotides agree with TRBD2. Germline trimming cut 5 bases from V and 12 bases from J; bases unmatched to any gene: 8. Germline loops: CDR1 MGHDK, CDR2 SYGVNS. The CDR3 is 13 residues long. CDR3 nucleotides: TGTGCCAGCAGTCGACAGGCGGGAGGGGGTCAGTACTTC. Translation gives CASSRQAGGGQYF.

The chain combines TRBV4-3 with TRBJ1-5; D might be TRBD1 (5 bases). The CDR3 is made up of 14 amino acids. Germline assignment: CDR1 LGHNA and CDR2 YSLEER. V lost 0 bases and J 10 bases, leaving 13 bases between the germline ends. The CDR3 spells CASSQEQGDYPQHF. CDR3 bases: TGCGCCAGCAGCCAAGAGCAAGGGGACTACCCCCAGCATTTT.

The CDR3: CATRGMGLAYNEQFF. CDR3 DNA: TGTGCCACCAGGGGGATGGGACTAGCCTACAATGAGCAGTTCTTC. The chain joins TRBV24-1 to TRBJ2-1; 8 bases agree with TRBD2. With V trimmed by 7 bases and J by 2 bases, 6 bases remained unmatched. The CDR3 totals 15 residues. Germline V gene data show CDR1 as KGHDR and CDR2 as SFDVKD.

The V and J genes are TRBV5-1 and TRBJ2-2, with D possibly being TRBD1 (6 bases). This CDR3 comprises 15 residues. Germline V gene sequence: CDR1 SGHRS, CDR2 YFSETQ. V shed 3 bases and J shed 6 bases, with 15 bases lying between them. This CDR3 reads CASSSQGPQAGELFF. The CDR3 DNA sequence: TGCGCCAGCAGCTCACAGGGCCCACAAGCCGGGGAGCTGTTTTTT.

The rearrangement joins TRBV9 to TRBJ2-3, with 7 nucleotides matching TRBD2. This CDR3 is built from 15 residues. Germline-derived CDR1 and CDR2 are SGDLS and YYNGEE. The V gene end was trimmed by 2 bases and the J gene end by 3 bases; junction bases not matched to a gene: 6. The CDR3 nucleotides read TGTGCCAGCAGCGTGGGGACTACTTCGACAGATACGCAGTATTTT. Translation: CASSVGTTSTDTQYF. The full variable domain, rest sourced from reference TRBV9 and TRBJ2-3, is DSGVTQTPKHLITATGQRVTLRCSPRSGDLSVYWYQQSLDQGLQFLIQYYNGEERAKGNILERFSAQQFPDLHSELNLSSLELGDSALYFCASSVGTTSTDTQYFGPGTRLTVL.

The V and J genes are TRBV3-1 (or the pseudogene TRBV3-2) and TRBJ2-3; weak D call: TRBD2 (5 bases). The CDR3 has 17 residues. From germline, CDR1 is LGHDT and CDR2 YNNKEL (reference sequence). V lost 3 bases and J lost 4, with 20 bases in between. CDR3 DNA: TGTGCCAGCAGCCAGCCCGAAGGTGGGAGTGGCGCAGATACGCAGTATTTT. Amino acids: CASSQPEGGSGADTQYF.

The CDR3 spells CASSYNRVMRNTIYF. The CDR3, as DNA: TGTGCCAGCAGTTATAACAGGGTAATGAGGAACACCATATATTTT. V and J are TRBV6-5 and TRBJ1-3; tentatively, D is TRBD1 (6 bases). Looked up from germline, CDR1 is MNHEY and CDR2 is SVGAGI. Trimming removed 3 bases from V and 7 bases from J, with 16 bases in between. The CDR3 loop spans 15 amino acids.

The chain recombines TRBV16 with TRBJ1-5, with D possibly matching TRBD1 (5 bases). V lost 0 bases to trimming and J lost 2 bases, with 5 bases between them. This CDR3 contains 14 residues. CDR1 is KGHSY and CDR2 is FQNENV in the germline V gene. CDR3 sequence reads: CASSQSGGNQPQHF. CDR3 DNA: TGTGCCAGCAGCCAATCAGGGGGCAATCAGCCCCAGCATTTT.

The V and J genes are TRBV7-2 and TRBJ2-7; tentative D call: TRBD2 (6 bases). The CDR3 totals 15 residues. The ends were cut back, 1 base at V and 4 bases at J, with 14 bases in the middle. The germline V gene encodes CDR1 SGHTA and CDR2 FQGNSA. For the CDR3, the DNA is TGTGCCAGCAGCTTAGTTGGGCTGGGGGGATACGAGCAGTACTTC. Amino acids: CASSLVGLGGYEQYF.

V is TRBV27 and J is TRBJ2-2; 12 bases fit TRBD1. With 7 bases clipped from V and 6 bases from J, the junction kept 15 bases outside the gene matches. This CDR3 is built from 18 residues. From germline, CDR1 is MNHEY and CDR2 SMNVEV (reference sequence). Here the CDR3 reads CASKLRGTGGITAGELFF. The CDR3 region has the DNA TGTGCCAGCAAACTAAGGGGGACAGGGGGCATCACGGCCGGGGAGCTGTTTTTT.

The chain has TRBV7-2 and TRBJ2-7; 8 bases agree with TRBD2. There are 15 residues in the CDR3. V lost 3 bases, J lost 7 bases, and 11 bases stayed unmatched. Germline CDR1 SGHTA, CDR2 FQGNSA. CDR3 DNA sequence: TGTGCCAGCAGCTTGTCTCGTAGCGGGACTATGGAGCAGTACTTC. It is translated as CASSLSRSGTMEQYF.

V gene TRBV19 combines with J gene TRBJ1-1; no definite D call. V was clipped by 6 bases and J by 6 bases, with 23 bases between them. Per germline, CDR1 LNHDA and CDR2 SQIVND (reference sequence). CDR3 length: 16 amino acids. DNA of the CDR3: TGTGCCAGTAGGTCCCAACCGTCCCTAGAGGTTTCTGAAGCTTTCTTT. Protein sequence: CASRSQPSLEVSEAFF.

The chain is built from TRBV10-3 and TRBJ2-7; 9 positions agree with TRBD1. From germline, CDR1 is ENHRY and CDR2 SYGVKD. V was clipped by 5 bases and J by 1 base; unmatched bases: 3. The CDR3 is 14 residues long. Here the CDR3 reads CAISWTGESYEQYF. As DNA, the CDR3 is TGTGCCATCAGTTGGACAGGGGAGTCCTACGAGCAGTACTTC.

This chain links TRBV28 with TRBJ2-1; 11 positions agree with TRBD2. There are 15 residues in the CDR3. From germline, CDR1 is MDHEN and CDR2 SYDVKM. Unmatched junction bases numbered 2, after V lost 1 base and J lost 6 bases. The CDR3 DNA sequence: TGTGCCAGCAGTTTATCACTAGCGGGAGTCAATGAGCAGTTCTTC. Translation gives CASSLSLAGVNEQFF.